This TCR beta chain was identified during a study of shared clonotypes between healthy human individuals. In its sample, this clone was seen many times. An approximately 220 ng quantity of DNA, 29,000 or so T cell genomes, went into the sorted-subset replicate PCRs. Measured with immunoSEQ multiplex PCR; TCRdb has only the in-frame clones, and not every one. The sample has 600,000 to 750,000 clones, approximately 77% seen once. Germline V CDR1 and CDR2: SEHNR, FQNEAQ (reference sequence). This CDR3 contains 19 residues. Between the trimmed V and J ends, which lost 1 base and 1 base, there was a span of 20 bases.

Sequenced material: memory CD4+ T cells sorted from blood. Subset described: CD45RA-negative fraction. This receptor was taken from a woman in her twenties or thirties in good health. V gene TRBV7-9 combines with J gene TRBJ2-4, with D perhaps given as TRBD1 or TRBD2 (5 bases each). The CDR3 loop is CASSLDPGMRALAKNIQYF. In DNA, the CDR3 is TGTGCCAGCAGCTTAGACCCAGGGATGAGGGCGCTGGCCAAAAACATTCAGTACTTC.